This T cell receptor beta chain derives from a study of blood T cell repertoires in COVID-19. Across the study: Specimens from acute and convalescent COVID-19 originated in the United States, Italy and Spain. PBMCs, B-cell-depleted T cells, or T cells were the source of the cDNA or gDNA that made up the material.

Original handling: By means of reference gene primer amplification, nucleated cell counts were estimated. The table came from immunoSEQ multiplex PCR; TCRdb's copy has only in-frame clones and leaves some out. V, J and clone size were drawn from that table, and D and trimming were deduced from the DNA. The repertoire holds about 220,000 clones, with 75% to 85% as singletons. Deletions cut 8 bases from V and 2 bases from J, with 12 bases between. There are 13 residues in the CDR3. Germline V gene lookup returns CDR1 SNHLY and CDR2 FYNNEI. Sequenced sample: peripheral blood. This TCR came from a human donor in a cohort sampled during active COVID-19. The chain recombines TRBV2 with TRBJ1-2; D may be TRBD1 (6 bases). CDR3 protein: CASRQGPNYGYTF. DNA of the CDR3: TGTGCCAGCCGCCAGGGGCCAAACTATGGCTACACCTTC.